This T cell receptor beta chain was profiled in a study of T cell responses to AZD1222 COVID-19 vaccine. There are 13 residues in the CDR3. V dropped 9 bases and J dropped 1; count of bases not matched to a gene: 5. Using immunoSEQ multiplex PCR, the repertoire was profiled, and TCRdb retains in-frame clones only, with some absent. The sample carries 150,000 to 200,000 clones, approximately 90% recorded once. The specimen was peripheral blood, collected on day 0 of AZD1222 vaccination. The sequence derives from an adult in good health. The rearrangement uses TRBV12-3 or TRBV12-4 and TRBJ2-7, with 8 bases matching TRBD1. CDR3 bases: TGTGCCAGTTGCCGGGACAGGTCCTACGAGCAGTACTTC. It is translated as CASCRDRSYEQYF.